This T cell receptor beta chain was found in a study of vaccination and CD4 T cells after COVID-19. Cultured CD4+ T-cell DNA underwent Oncomine TCR Beta short-read sequencing. MiXCR, run by TCRdb on the PCR reads, gives a single entry per CDR3 protein. Altogether over 10,000 distinct CDR3 sequences are present, approximately 54% being singletons, with the ten largest covering over 15%. Germline V gene data show CDR1 as DFQATT and CDR2 as SNEGSKA (reference sequence). The length of the CDR3 is 11 residues. Trimming left V 5 bases short and J 4 bases short, with 6 bases between. Treatment here: roughly 11-day PBMC culture with coronavirus spike peptide pools or control peptides (ViraFEST assay). Antigen-specific T cell expansion with peptide pools preceded TCR sequencing in the ViraFEST approach. This clonotype came up a few times. Its antigen is not known.

The sequencing sample was made of CD4+ T cells from blood, cultured in vitro. The chain carries TRBV20-1 and TRBJ2-1; D gene uncertain. The clonotype comes from a human donor who had recovered from COVID-19. CDR3 loop: CSAPLYNEQFF. The CDR3 nucleotides read TGCAGTGCTCCATTGTACAATGAGCAGTTCTTC.